The 28 T cell receptor beta chains presented below share a single source sample, sequenced in a study of blood T cells in healthy people across ages. A sample-barcoded 5' primer and a J-beta primer mix were used in a second PCR of roughly 7 to 12 cycles. TCRdb itself ran the 5' RACE reads through MiXCR, one entry per CDR3 protein. This sample has approximately 810,000 distinct CDR3 sequences, with 25% to 35% found just once. Sequenced input: blood. The receptors here all came from a woman at least 80 years old in good health.

This clonotype appeared many times. This clone may be a read error of a much larger clone one base away. The chain combines TRBV29-1 with TRBJ2-1; D perhaps matches TRBD2 (6 bases). CDR1 and CDR2 from the germline V gene are SQVTM and ANQGSEA. The CDR3 consists of 11 residues. Trimming took 6 bases from V and 7 from J, leaving 10 bases between them. The CDR3 spells CSVGTGNEQFF. In DNA form, the CDR3 reads TGCAGCGTCGGGACTGGGAATGAGCAGTTCTTC.

This clonotype was observed many times. The rearrangement links TRBV20-1 to TRBJ2-7; 12 bases fit TRBD2. The J segment lost 0 bases and the V segment lost 5 bases, leaving 8 bases of the junction unmatched. The CDR3 has 16 residues. Looked up from germline, CDR1 is DFQATT and CDR2 is SNEGSKA (reference sequence). For the CDR3, the DNA is TGCAGTGCTTTACTAGCGGGGGGCCCTGCCTCCTACGAGCAGTACTTC. It encodes CSALLAGGPASYEQYF.

The chain carries TRBV20-1 and TRBJ2-3; D might be TRBD1 or TRBD2, each matching 5 bases. V was trimmed by 5 bases and J by 6 bases, leaving 12 bases between them. CDR1 and CDR2 from the germline V gene are DFQATT and SNEGSKA (reference sequence). The CDR3 is 12 residues long. CDR3 residues: CSAPQEGDTQYF. The CDR3 nucleotides are TGCAGTGCTCCCCAAGAGGGGGATACGCAGTATTTT.

As for this clonotype: It may be a read error: a sequence one base away is much more abundant. The CDR3 is CASNLGGGIRYGYTF. The CDR3 DNA reads TGTGCCAGCAATTTAGGGGGAGGGATACGCTATGGCTACACCTTC. The gene calls are TRBV6-5 and TRBJ1-2, with D perhaps TRBD1 (6 bases). The CDR3 is made up of 15 amino acids. The V and J ends lost 7 bases and 4 bases respectively, with 19 bases between them. Germline V CDR1 and CDR2: MNHEY, SVGAGI.

The rearrangement links TRBV6-1 to TRBJ2-5, with 7 bases fitting TRBD1. The CDR3 runs to 16 residues. In germline, CDR1 is MNHNS, CDR2 SASEGT. Trimming removed 7 bases from V and 0 bases from J; junction bases left unmatched: 11. The CDR3 region is CASNRGDRVYQETQYF. In nucleotides, the CDR3 is TGTGCCAGCAATCGAGGGGACAGAGTGTACCAAGAGACCCAGTACTTC.

This clonotype was counted at least ten times. The chain combines TRBV6-5 with TRBJ2-5; 8 nucleotides match TRBD2. The V and J ends lost 6 bases and 5 bases, in that order; junction bases with no gene match: 8. The CDR3 runs to 14 residues. The germline V gene encodes CDR1 MNHEY and CDR2 SVGAGI. The CDR3 here is CASRPNRLAETQYF. In DNA form, the CDR3 reads TGTGCCAGCAGACCGAACCGACTAGCGGAGACCCAGTACTTC.

Many counts were recorded for this clonotype. DNA of the CDR3: TGTGCCAGCAGCAAAGGCCGGGTAGGCCAAGAGACCCAGTACTTC. It is translated as CASSKGRVGQETQYF. V usage is TRBV21-1 and J usage is TRBJ2-5; the DNA was not compared with TRBD1, the D call given in the table. TRBV21-1 is shown as a pseudogene. This CDR3 spans 15 amino acids.

This clonotype came up many times. This chain uses TRBV20-1 with TRBJ2-6; D remains unclear. Trimming left V 4 bases short and J 3 bases short, with 10 bases between. This CDR3 is 14 amino acids long. The germline V gene encodes CDR1 DFQATT and CDR2 SNEGSKA (reference sequence). CDR3 residues: CSAMEPLGANVLTF. The CDR3 DNA is TGCAGTGCTATGGAGCCCCTTGGGGCCAACGTCCTGACTTTC.

This clonotype was counted ten times or more. This sequence joins TRBV3-1 and TRBJ2-7; 8 bases are a match to TRBD1. V lost 4 bases and J lost 2; bases outside the gene matches: 7. The CDR3 is made up of 15 amino acids. Germline V lookup: CDR1 LGHDT, CDR2 YNNKEL (reference sequence). The CDR3 sequence is CASSPRWTGTYEQYF. CDR3 bases: TGTGCCAGCAGCCCGAGATGGACAGGGACCTACGAGCAGTACTTC.

Worth noting for this clonotype: A much larger clone lies one base from this, so it may be a read error. The chain couples TRBV4-1 to TRBJ2-1; the D gene could be TRBD1 or TRBD2 (5 bases each). The germline gives CDR1 MGHRA, CDR2 YSYEKL. CDR3 size: 17 residues. CDR3 region: CASGQEERQYRYNEQFF. DNA for the CDR3: TGCGCCAGCGGCCAGGAGGAGAGACAGTACAGGTACAATGAGCAGTTCTTC.

This clonotype was counted ten times or more. V is TRBV7-2 and J is TRBJ2-7, with 7 bases matching TRBD2. V lost 0 bases, J lost 8 bases, and 7 bases stayed unmatched. The germline CDR1 and CDR2 sequences are SGHTA and FQGNSA. The CDR3 extends over 14 amino acids. DNA for the CDR3: TGTGCCAGCAGCTTAGCGCTTGCTAGCGGCCAGCAGTACTTC. It yields the protein CASSLALASGQQYF.

Ten or more counts support this clonotype. The gene calls are TRBV30 and TRBJ2-4, with TRBD1 as a possible D gene (6 bases). The V gene's germline CDR1 is GTSNPN and CDR2 SVGIG (reference sequence). V was pared by 8 bases and J by 3 bases, with 14 bases between. The CDR3 consists of 13 residues. The CDR3 reads CAGKGVGKNIQYF. CDR3 nucleotides: TGTGCCGGAAAGGGGGTGGGCAAAAACATTCAGTACTTC.

This rearrangement joins TRBV5-1 to TRBJ2-7; a possible D gene is TRBD2 (7 bases). Trimming took off 4 bases at V and 2 bases at J, with 25 bases between the two ends. The CDR3 is made up of 18 amino acids. In germline, CDR1 is SGHRS, CDR2 YFSETQ. This CDR3 reads CASSLFGGQAHRPYEQYF. CDR3 coding DNA: TGCGCCAGCAGCCTGTTCGGGGGGCAAGCGCATCGGCCCTACGAGCAGTACTTC.

This clonotype has at least ten counts. The chain joins TRBV9 to TRBJ2-5, with TRBD2 matching 11 bases. The CDR3 has 16 residues. CDR1 and CDR2 (germline): SGDLS, YYNGEE. With 4 bases clipped from V and 3 bases from J, the junction kept 8 bases outside the gene matches. The chain's CDR3 is CASSPIAGGIEETQYF. DNA for the CDR3: TGTGCCAGCAGCCCCATAGCGGGGGGGATTGAAGAGACCCAGTACTTC.

This clonotype was seen many times. The rearrangement uses TRBV20-1 and TRBJ2-1; no clear D gene. V was pared by 4 bases and J by 2 bases, with 15 bases between. This CDR3 is built from 15 residues. Germline CDR1 and CDR2: DFQATT and SNEGSKA (reference sequence). Here the CDR3 reads CSAIVASLTYNEQFF. The DNA of the CDR3 is TGCAGTGCTATCGTCGCGTCGTTAACCTACAATGAGCAGTTCTTC.

This clonotype was picked up many times. The chain is built from TRBV4-2 and TRBJ1-4, with D perhaps matching TRBD1 (6 bases). The V end lost 3 bases, the J end lost 4 bases, and 15 bases lay between the germline ends. The CDR3 spans 16 residues. Germline CDR1 reads LGHNA; CDR2 reads YNFKEQ. CDR3 in DNA: TGTGCCAGCAGCCATTCCGACAGGACGAATAATGAAAAACTGTTTTTT. Amino acid sequence: CASSHSDRTNNEKLFF.

The chain carries TRBV2 and TRBJ2-5, with 15 bases fitting TRBD2. Losses at the gene ends were 5 bases for V and 4 bases for J; bases not matched to a gene: 11. The CDR3 has 18 residues. CDR1 and CDR2 (germline): SNHLY, FYNNEI. The CDR3 here is CASSHGRTSGGAGETQYF. The CDR3 DNA reads as TGTGCCAGCAGTCACGGGAGGACTAGCGGGGGGGCGGGAGAGACCCAGTACTTC.

With regard to this clonotype: This may be a read error, as it is one base from a much larger clone. The genes are TRBV12-3 or TRBV12-4 and TRBJ2-3, with TRBD2 as a possible D gene (6 bases). CDR3 length equals 15 residues. The DNA for the CDR3 is TGTGCCAGCAGTTTAGGGGGACTCTACACAGATGCGCAGTATTTT. Protein sequence: CASSLGGLYTDAQYF.

This clonotype was detected many times. The chain carries TRBV2 and TRBJ1-2, with TRBD1 identical over 8 bases. The V and J ends lost 11 bases and 1 base, in that order; junction bases with no gene match: 6. CDR1 SNHLY and CDR2 FYNNEI come from the germline V gene. This CDR3 comprises 13 residues. DNA for the CDR3: TGTGCCGGGAGACAGGGGCTTAACTATGGCTACACCTTC. Its protein is CAGRQGLNYGYTF.

In this sample, this clonotype turned up many times. This sequence joins TRBV2 and TRBJ1-1, with D unresolved. Germline CDR1 is SNHLY and CDR2 is FYNNEI. V lost 4 bases and J 4 bases, leaving 16 bases between the germline ends. The CDR3 contains 15 residues. CDR3 nucleotides: TGTGCCAGCAGTGCGCCACAGAGGAAGGGCACTGAAGCTTTCTTT. Amino acid sequence: CASSAPQRKGTEAFF.

V gene TRBV30 combines with J gene TRBJ2-1; D may be TRBD2 (5 bases). The germline gives CDR1 GTSNPN, CDR2 SVGIG (reference sequence). V was pared by 0 bases and J by 4 bases, with 10 bases between. The CDR3 contains 14 residues. The CDR3 spells CAWSVLEVYNEQFF. In DNA, the CDR3 is TGTGCCTGGAGTGTACTGGAGGTATACAATGAGCAGTTCTTC.

This clonotype was observed at least ten times. The genes are TRBV5-1 and TRBJ2-1, with TRBD2 identical over 7 bases. The J segment lost 5 bases and the V segment lost 7 bases, leaving 12 bases of the junction unmatched. The CDR3 has 15 amino acids. Germline V gene lookup returns CDR1 SGHRS and CDR2 YFSETQ. CDR3 in DNA: TGCGCCAGCGGCGGGGGAAGCGGGGCCAACAATGAGCAGTTCTTC. Its protein is CASGGGSGANNEQFF.

V and J are TRBV28 and TRBJ1-2; tentatively, D is TRBD1 (6 bases). CDR1 and CDR2 from the germline V gene are MDHEN and SYDVKM. This CDR3 spans 18 amino acids. Deletions cut 1 base from V and 7 bases from J, with 25 bases between. As DNA, the CDR3 is TGTGCCAGCAGTTTATACGCCATGGGGGGGCAGAGGTTAGGTGGCTACACCTTC. The encoded protein is CASSLYAMGGQRLGGYTF.

This sequence joins TRBV7-9 and TRBJ2-3; TRBD2 agrees at 7 bases. In germline, CDR1 is SEHNR, CDR2 FQNEAQ (reference sequence). Trimming at V came to 1 base and at J to 1 base, leaving 5 bases not matched to a gene. This CDR3 is built from 16 residues. The CDR3 DNA sequence: TGTGCCAGCAGCTTAGGGGATCGGGGGGGCACAGATACGCAGTATTTT. Translated: CASSLGDRGGTDTQYF.

On this clonotype itself: A much more abundant neighbour one base away suggests this may be a read error. This chain links TRBV24-1 with TRBJ1-2; D call uncertain. V was clipped by 1 base and J by 6 bases, with 8 bases between them. The V gene's germline CDR1 is KGHDR and CDR2 SFDVKD. The CDR3 totals 13 residues. The DNA of the CDR3 is TGTGCCACCAGTGATTTCCCGGGCGATGGCTACACCTTC. It translates to CATSDFPGDGYTF.

In the case of this clonotype: Since a much larger clone is just one base distant, this may be a read error. This rearrangement joins TRBV20-1 to TRBJ1-2; D gene unclear. The V gene's germline CDR1 is DFQATT and CDR2 SNEGSKA (reference sequence). This CDR3 contains 12 residues. CDR3 sequence: CRASENSSGYTF. The CDR3 nucleotides read TGCAGGGCTAGTGAGAACAGTTCTGGCTACACCTTC.

This clonotype was counted ten times or more. This chain links TRBV2 with TRBJ2-7; 8 bases are shared with TRBD2. The V and J ends lost 1 base and 1 base, in that order; junction bases with no gene match: 3. Germline CDR1 SNHLY, CDR2 FYNNEI. The length of the CDR3 is 15 residues. Here the CDR3 reads CASSEGTSYSYEQYF. In nucleotides, the CDR3 is TGTGCCAGCAGTGAAGGGACTAGCTATTCCTACGAGCAGTACTTC.

In its sample, this clonotype was seen many times. This chain joins TRBV5-1 and TRBJ2-1; D may be TRBD2 (5 bases). The ends were cut back, 1 base at V and 5 bases at J, with 13 bases in the middle. The CDR3 loop spans 15 amino acids. CDR1 SGHRS and CDR2 YFSETQ come from the germline V gene. The CDR3 loop is CASSLSGDPNNEQFF. DNA of the CDR3: TGCGCCAGCAGCTTGTCCGGGGATCCGAACAATGAGCAGTTCTTC.